One and the same sample provided the 29 T cell receptor beta chains below, sequenced in a study of vaccination and CD4 T cells after COVID-19. An Oncomine TCR Beta short-read assay was used to sequence the DNA from cultured CD4+ T cells. MiXCR, applied by TCRdb to the PCR reads, yields one record per CDR3 protein. In the table there are about 20,000 distinct CDR3 sequences, over 50% of which are singletons. Treatment here: roughly 10-day PBMC culture with coronavirus spike peptide pools or control peptides (ViraFEST assay). Their target antigens are unknown. Sequencing input: CD4+ T cells from blood, cultured in vitro. Receptors originate from a human donor who had recovered from COVID-19.

The chain carries TRBV20-1 and TRBJ1-1; 7 bases line up with TRBD1. The CDR3 runs 13 residues. From germline, CDR1 is DFQATT and CDR2 SNEGSKA (reference sequence). Trimming took 3 bases from V and 3 from J; bases not matched to a gene: 4. CDR3: CSASEGAHTEAFF. CDR3 in DNA: TGCAGTGCTAGCGAGGGGGCCCACACTGAAGCTTTCTTT.

Only a few counts were recorded for this clonotype. V usage is TRBV7-9 and J usage is TRBJ2-5; 9 bases align to TRBD2. Germline V lookup: CDR1 SEHNR, CDR2 FQNEAQ (reference sequence). The junction had 6 bases not matched to a gene; V was cut back by 2 bases and J by 2 bases. This CDR3 region has 16 residues. CDR3 nucleotides: TGTGCCAGCAGCTTAAGGCGGGGGGGATCACAAGAGACCCAGTACTTC. It specifies CASSLRRGGSQETQYF.

The genes are TRBV18 and TRBJ1-2, with D possibly being TRBD1 (5 bases). CDR3 size: 12 residues. Germline V gene lookup returns CDR1 KGHSH and CDR2 LQKENI. V lost 6 bases to trimming and J lost 7 bases, with 12 bases between them. The CDR3 sequence: CASSRRELGYTF. In DNA form, the CDR3 reads TGTGCCAGCTCGCGCAGGGAGCTTGGCTACACCTTC.

About this clonotype: A read error may account for a junction end that differs from germline. This chain uses TRBV7-8 with TRBJ1-5; D perhaps matches TRBD1 (5 bases). This CDR3 has 15 amino acids. From germline, CDR1 is SGHVS and CDR2 FQNEAQ. CDR3 residues: CASSLRAGWNQPRHF. The CDR3 DNA sequence: TGTGCCAGCAGCTTAAGGGCAGGGTGGAATCAGCCCCGGCATTTT.

This clonotype was seen a few times. The rearrangement uses TRBV30 and TRBJ1-6, with TRBD1 matching over 10 bases. The length of the CDR3 is 14 residues. The V gene end was trimmed by 5 bases and the J gene end by 9 bases; junction bases not matched to a gene: 7. Germline CDR1 GTSNPN, CDR2 SVGIG (reference sequence). The CDR3 sequence: CAWARDRGASPLHF. DNA for the CDR3: TGTGCCTGGGCCAGGGACAGGGGCGCTTCACCCCTCCACTTT.

The rearrangement uses TRBV7-2 and TRBJ2-7; TRBD2 aligns across 9 bases. V lost 3 bases, J lost 2 bases, and 2 bases stayed unmatched. Germline lookup yields CDR1 SGHTA and CDR2 FQGNSA. The CDR3 runs to 14 residues. CDR3 in amino acids: CASSFSGSPYEQYF. In nucleotides, the CDR3 is TGTGCCAGCAGCTTTAGCGGGAGTCCCTACGAGCAGTACTTC.

The rearrangement uses TRBV18 and TRBJ1-2; D gene uncertain. Germline CDR1 is KGHSH and CDR2 is LQKENI. V lost 3 bases, J lost 3 bases, and 8 bases lay in between. There are 13 residues in the CDR3. The CDR3 coding sequence is TGTGCCAGCTCACCTAGGGAGGACTATGGCTACACCTTC. It is translated as CASSPREDYGYTF. The full variable domain, its missing parts supplied by reference TRBV18 and TRBJ1-2, is NAGVMQNPRHLVRRRGQEARLRCSPMKGHSHVYWYRQLPEEGLKFMVYLQKENIIDESGMPKERFSAEFPKEGPSILRIQQVVRGDSAAYFCASSPREDYGYTFGSGTRLTVV.

V gene TRBV10-3 combines with J gene TRBJ2-2; 10 bases are shared with TRBD1. With 5 bases clipped from V and 4 bases from J, the junction kept 7 bases outside the gene matches. The CDR3 is 16 residues long. Looked up from germline, CDR1 is ENHRY and CDR2 is SYGVKD. The CDR3 here is CAISPGQGLVTGELFF. The DNA of the CDR3 is TGTGCCATCAGTCCGGGACAGGGGTTGGTCACCGGGGAGCTGTTTTTT.

This chain joins TRBV20-1 and TRBJ2-7; TRBD1 matches 8 bases. V shed 6 bases and J 3 bases; nucleotides not matched to a gene: 4. Germline CDR1 and CDR2: DFQATT and SNEGSKA (reference sequence). The CDR3 length is 12 residues. The CDR3 protein is CSARGQGYEQYF. The CDR3 nucleotides are TGCAGTGCCCGCGGACAGGGCTACGAGCAGTACTTC.

This chain connects TRBV12-3 or TRBV12-4 to TRBJ1-1; possibly TRBD1 for D (6 bases). V was clipped by 1 base and J by 10 bases, with 13 bases between them. This CDR3 contains 13 residues. CDR3 residues: CASSLEHQGRAFF. The CDR3 DNA reads TGTGCCAGCAGTTTAGAACATCAGGGGCGAGCTTTCTTT.

The chain joins TRBV5-1 to TRBJ1-5; the match to TRBD1 covers 7 bases. The ends lost 4 bases at V and 4 bases at J; junction bases unmatched: 5. This CDR3 contains 14 residues. Germline V gene sequence: CDR1 SGHRS, CDR2 YFSETQ. Here the CDR3 DNA reads TGCGCCAGCAGCGCCGGGACAGATAATCAGCCCCAGCATTTT. Protein product: CASSAGTDNQPQHF.

Points on this clonotype: The conserved final phenylalanine or tryptophan is absent from the CDR3, which likely points to a read error. This chain links TRBV7-8 with TRBJ1-6; D not certain. This CDR3 region has 11 residues. V was shortened by 5 bases and J by 6 bases, with 2 bases between the two germline ends. In germline, CDR1 is SGHVS, CDR2 FQNEAQ. The CDR3 region has the DNA TGTGCCAGCAGCACTAATTCACCCCTCCACTCT. Protein: CASSTNSPLHS.

This sequence joins TRBV12-3 or TRBV12-4 and TRBJ1-2, with 8 positions matching TRBD1. Trimming removed 7 bases from V and 4 bases from J; junction bases left unmatched: 8. The CDR3 is 14 amino acids. CDR3 amino acids: CASNPRTGSYGYTF. The CDR3 nucleotides are TGTGCCAGCAATCCCCGGACAGGGTCCTATGGCTACACCTTC.

The chain combines TRBV19 with TRBJ1-2; 9 nucleotides agree with TRBD1. J gave up 3 bases and V 6 bases, and 5 bases lay outside the gene matches. The CDR3 extends over 14 amino acids. Germline values: CDR1 LNHDA, CDR2 SQIVND (reference sequence). This CDR3 reads CASRETGGDYGYTF. Written as DNA, the CDR3 is TGTGCCAGTAGAGAGACAGGGGGGGACTATGGCTACACCTTC.

CDR3 sequence (DNA): TGTGCCAGCAGTTTTGGAGGGTCCACCGGGGAGCTGTTTTTT. This encodes CASSFGGSTGELFF. This sequence joins TRBV28 and TRBJ2-2, with D possibly matching TRBD2 (6 bases). The CDR3 is 14 amino acids. The V gene's germline CDR1 is MDHEN and CDR2 SYDVKM. Trimming shortened V by 3 bases and J by 4 bases, and 9 bases separated the two germline ends.

This clonotype was observed a few times. This chain joins TRBV7-3 and TRBJ1-1, with D possibly being TRBD1 (5 bases). V lost 5 bases, J lost 0 bases, and 7 bases lay in between. This CDR3 region has 13 residues. Germline V gives CDR1 SGHTA, CDR2 FQGTGA. The CDR3 loop reads CASSPDMNTEAFF. The CDR3 DNA reads as TGTGCCAGCAGCCCGGACATGAACACTGAAGCTTTCTTT. Full variable domain (outside the CDR3, taken from reference TRBV7-3 and TRBJ1-1): GAGVSQTPSNKVTEKGKYVELRCDPISGHTALYWYRQSLGQGPEFLIYFQGTGAADDSGLPNDRFFAVRPEGSVSTLKIQRTERGDSAVYLCASSPDMNTEAFFGQGTRLTVV.

This chain connects TRBV20-1 to TRBJ1-2, with D possibly matching TRBD1 (5 bases). This CDR3 spans 15 amino acids. Trimming removed 5 bases from V and 4 bases from J, with 20 bases in between. From germline, CDR1 is DFQATT and CDR2 SNEGSKA (reference sequence). The DNA of the CDR3 is TGCAGTGCTGGAACCGGGTCTCGGGGCCCCTATGGCTACACCTTC. It encodes CSAGTGSRGPYGYTF.

This sequence joins TRBV7-2 and TRBJ2-1; 9 bases map to TRBD2. The CDR3 is made up of 16 amino acids. Germline CDR1 SGHTA, CDR2 FQGNSA. The ends lost 4 bases at V and 3 bases at J; junction bases unmatched: 7. This CDR3 is CASSSAGGRVYNEQFF. CDR3 nucleotides: TGTGCCAGCAGCTCCGCGGGGGGGCGGGTCTACAATGAGCAGTTCTTC. The whole variable domain, remainder taken from reference TRBV7-2 and TRBJ2-1, is GAGVSQSPSNKVTEKGKDVELRCDPISGHTALYWYRQSLGQGLEFLIYFQGNSAPDKSGLPSDRFSAERTGGSVSTLTIQRTQQEDSAVYLCASSSAGGRVYNEQFFGPGTRLTVL.

V and J are TRBV6-1 and TRBJ1-2; no clear D gene. The germline V gene has CDR1 MNHNS and CDR2 SASEGT. V was trimmed by 6 bases and J by 4 bases, leaving 9 bases between them. This CDR3 region has 12 residues. DNA of the CDR3: TGTGCCAGCAGGGGTTCTGTCTATGGCTACACCTTC. This encodes CASRGSVYGYTF.

This clonotype came up a few times. The DNA for the CDR3 is TGTGCCAGCAGTTACGGGGTCAGTTCGCTGAACACTGAAGCTTTCTTT. It translates to CASSYGVSSLNTEAFF. V gene TRBV6-2 or TRBV6-3 combines with J gene TRBJ1-1; D not certain. V gave up 2 bases and J gave up 0 bases, with 13 bases separating them. Germline V gene sequence: CDR1 MNHEY, CDR2 SVGEGT. The CDR3 runs 16 residues.

For this clonotype: At one end, the junction sequence differs from germline, possibly due to a read error. The rearrangement joins TRBV7-7 to TRBJ2-5; 9 bases are a match to TRBD1. This CDR3 contains 15 residues. Germline V gene data show CDR1 as SSHAT and CDR2 as FNYEAQ (reference sequence). CDR3 nucleotide sequence: TGTGCTAGCAGCTCACAGGGGGCGGGTAAAGAGACCCAGTACTTC. It specifies CASSSQGAGKETQYF.

This clonotype came up a few times. The chain recombines TRBV25-1 with TRBJ2-7, with TRBD1 matching 9 bases. The CDR3 has 14 residues. V trimming: 3 bases; J trimming: 2 bases; junction bases outside the gene matches: 2. The germline CDR1 and CDR2 sequences are MGHDK and SYGVNS. CDR3 in amino acids: CASSETGGPYEQYF. DNA of the CDR3: TGTGCCAGCAGTGAGACAGGGGGTCCCTACGAGCAGTACTTC.

The rearrangement links TRBV19 to TRBJ1-1; TRBD1 is a possible D gene (5 bases). CDR3 size: 15 residues. From germline, CDR1 is LNHDA and CDR2 SQIVND (reference sequence). V lost 7 bases, J lost 4 bases, and 19 bases lay in between. DNA for the CDR3: TGTGCCAGTAATCCGTCGGACACTTACACCACTGAAGCTTTCTTT. Translation gives CASNPSDTYTTEAFF.

The rearrangement links TRBV20-1 to TRBJ1-3; tentatively, D is TRBD1 (6 bases). Trimming left V 5 bases short and J 0 bases short, with 11 bases between. Germline-derived CDR1 and CDR2 are DFQATT and SNEGSKA (reference sequence). This CDR3 is built from 14 residues. The CDR3 DNA reads TGCAGTGCTCTGGACAGCCGCTCTGGAAACACCATATATTTT. It yields the protein CSALDSRSGNTIYF.

The V call is TRBV6-2 or TRBV6-3, the J call TRBJ1-5, with D tentatively TRBD1 (5 bases). The germline V gene has CDR1 MNHEY and CDR2 SVGEGT. The CDR3 consists of 13 residues. Trimming left V 11 bases short and J 2 bases short, with 13 bases between. The CDR3: CASARGGNQPQHF. The CDR3 bases are TGTGCCTCCGCGCGAGGGGGCAATCAGCCCCAGCATTTT.

This clonotype was recorded once. The chain uses TRBV6-1 and TRBJ1-4; weak D call: TRBD1 (6 bases). The germline gives CDR1 MNHNS, CDR2 SASEGT. Trimming pared 6 bases from V and 8 bases from J, leaving 16 bases between. This CDR3 is built from 14 residues. The CDR3 loop is CASSLVVRGEKLFF. The CDR3 DNA sequence: TGTGCCAGCAGCCTTGTCGTCAGGGGAGAAAAACTGTTTTTT.

The CDR3 bases are TGTGCCAGCAGTGGAGTGTTTCTGGAGACCCAGTACTTC. Its translation: CASSGVFLETQYF. The chain carries TRBV11-3 and TRBJ2-5, with unresolved D. The CDR3 sequence is 13 residues long. V was cut by 6 bases and J by 5 bases, with 13 bases left in between. CDR1 and CDR2 from the germline V gene are SGHNT and YENEEA.

This clonotype was seen only a few times. This chain uses TRBV20-1 with TRBJ2-5, with TRBD2 matching over 9 bases. Trimming at V came to 3 bases and at J to 6 bases, leaving 5 bases not matched to a gene. Germline-derived CDR1 and CDR2 are DFQATT and SNEGSKA (reference sequence). CDR3 length equals 13 residues. The CDR3 DNA reads TGCAGTGCTAGTGGGACTAGCCGGCAGACCCAGTACTTC. This codes for CSASGTSRQTQYF.

The J gene is TRBJ2-7, the V gene TRBV20-1; 11 nucleotides match TRBD1. Unmatched junction bases numbered 10, after V lost 6 bases and J lost 6 bases. The CDR3 has 14 residues. Germline V lookup: CDR1 DFQATT, CDR2 SNEGSKA (reference sequence). This chain's CDR3 is CSAKTSGTGGEQYF. The CDR3 nucleotides read TGCAGTGCAAAAACCTCCGGGACAGGGGGCGAGCAGTACTTC.